This TCR beta chain was identified in a study of Tregs in tolerant kidney transplant recipients (dated by TCRdb to the late 2010s). In the study overall: TCRbeta sequencing was used in the study to identify donor-specific regulatory T cells before combined kidney and bone marrow transplantation, and the identified cells were then tracked after transplant. TCRbeta repertoire sequencing was used in 3 healthy controls to compare several methods for expanding Tregs specific for an allogeneic donor.

Unstimulated Tregs (CD4+CD25+CD127-), CD4+ non-Tregs (CD4+CD25-), CD4 and CD8 cells were FACS-sorted from thawed PBMCs. Blood from healthy controls was obtained either as purchased buffy coats or from healthy volunteers. Healthy control blood was processed to PBMCs with a Ficoll density gradient and then cryopreserved, whereas patient PBMCs were collected both before and after transplant. Beyond this particular receptor, the publication reports: Expanding Tregs with activated donor B cells appeared to identify the most biologically relevant and donor-specific TCRbeta repertoire. Because only a small number of patients were included, the study had limitations, and the results will need to be validated in larger populations as well as under other immunosuppression protocols. Biological reproducibility was not examined directly, but technical replication error appeared to be minimal.

As regards this clone: No cognate antigen has been identified for it. No base quality values were provided; no much bigger clone lies one nucleotide off.

CDR1 and CDR2 are drawn from the germline V gene (reference sequence): MNHEY, SMNVEV. The cysteine opens and the phenylalanine closes a CDR3 of 12 amino acids. The CDR3 DNA has 36 bases and is translated from base 1. Trimming removed 4 bases from V and 8 bases from J, leaving 11 bases between the germline ends. For TCRbeta CDR3 sequencing, genomic DNA was extracted from sorted cells using the QIAGEN DNeasy Blood and Tissue Kit. High-throughput TCRbeta CDR3 sequencing was carried out commercially through immunoSEQ, with PCR amplification with bias correction and internal controls included. The paper's data handling went like this. Unique productive TCRbeta sequences were defined by CDR3 nucleotide sequence where primers matched, otherwise by CDR3 amino acid sequence with Vbeta and Jbeta genes. As a correction for sorting error, sequences shared between sorted populations at a frequency ratio of 2:1 or less were discarded, and the remaining shared sequences were assigned to the higher population. Sequences were defined as donor-reactive when expanded at least 5-fold in CFSE-low cells versus unstimulated cells and present at a frequency of at least 0.01% in CFSE-low cells. Repertoire divergence was quantified by Jensen-Shannon divergence using the top 100 TCRbeta sequences ranked by frequency. For samples with multiple sequencing runs, sorting error was corrected in each run separately before the runs were combined. TCRdb limited this immuneACCESS table to in-frame rearrangements with V and J called. A share of clones is missing; checked studies link under half to unresolved V genes, and the rest is unexplained. From that table come the V and J calls and clone size; the DNA was used to work out D and trimming. In this sample the table shows some 250,000 clones, roughly 80% of which occur a single time. The top ten clonotypes cover under 0.65% of the sample.

This sequence uses TRBV27 and TRBJ1-1; TRBD1 might be the D gene, on 6 matching bases. This TCR came from a human donor in good health. The source material was CD4+ T cells from blood. CDR3 sequence: CASSSTGKEAFF. At the DNA level, the sequence is TGTGCCAGCAGTTCAACAGGGAAGGAAGCTTTCTTT.